This T cell receptor (beta chain) is from a study of T cells in localized non-small cell lung cancer. Study results and limitations: A higher density of T cells in blood coincided with extended overall survival. Heterogeneity remains possible, as sequencing covered one tumor region only. Adjacent uninvolved lung had the highest clonality, suggesting focused antigen responses. Among the top 100 tumor clones, a median roughly 57 appeared in adjacent lung.

Germline V gene data show CDR1 as SGHAT and CDR2 as FQDESV (reference sequence). The CDR3 is 15 amino acids. Trimming removed 5 bases from V and 2 bases from J; junction bases left unmatched: 5. Turning to this clone: As yet, its antigen is unknown.

Profiling relied on immunoSEQ multiplex PCR, and the TCRdb table lists in-frame clones only, not all of them. Here the sample spans around 25,000 clones, about 86% being singletons. The chain is built from TRBV11-1 and TRBJ2-1; 8 nucleotides line up with TRBD1. The source of this sequence is an older female donor with stage I lung adenocarcinoma. The sample here was peripheral blood, taken before any cancer treatment. The CDR3 protein is CASSPDRGPYNEQFF. DNA of the CDR3: TGTGCCAGCAGCCCTGACAGGGGACCCTACAATGAGCAGTTCTTC.